This TCR beta chain came from a study of glioma-infiltrating T cells. Study conclusions and caveats: Tissue-blood divergence was below expectation in non-neoplastic patients, above in gliomas.

The iRepertoire nested amplicon-rescue multiplex PCR amplified TCR alpha and beta CDR3s from RNA. TCRdb passed the multiplex PCR reads through MiXCR, listing each CDR3 protein once. This sample yields about 210,000 distinct CDR3 sequences, of which over 25% are seen a single time; around 20% belongs to the top ten. This clonotype came up once. Antigen: not known. Just one base apart from a much larger clone, this may be a read error. This TCR came from a human donor with low-grade glioma or glioblastoma, undergoing nonglioma brain surgery, or in good health (not recorded which). The source material was glioma tissue, nonneoplastic brain tissue, or PBMCs (not recorded which).

This CDR3 reads CASSLSPGGYGYAF. In nucleotides, the CDR3 is TGTGCCAGCAGCTTATCGCCCGGCGGCTATGGCTACGCCTTC. This chain connects TRBV7-3 to TRBJ1-2; D call uncertain. CDR3 length: 14 residues. Germline V gene lookup returns CDR1 SGHTA and CDR2 FQGTGA.